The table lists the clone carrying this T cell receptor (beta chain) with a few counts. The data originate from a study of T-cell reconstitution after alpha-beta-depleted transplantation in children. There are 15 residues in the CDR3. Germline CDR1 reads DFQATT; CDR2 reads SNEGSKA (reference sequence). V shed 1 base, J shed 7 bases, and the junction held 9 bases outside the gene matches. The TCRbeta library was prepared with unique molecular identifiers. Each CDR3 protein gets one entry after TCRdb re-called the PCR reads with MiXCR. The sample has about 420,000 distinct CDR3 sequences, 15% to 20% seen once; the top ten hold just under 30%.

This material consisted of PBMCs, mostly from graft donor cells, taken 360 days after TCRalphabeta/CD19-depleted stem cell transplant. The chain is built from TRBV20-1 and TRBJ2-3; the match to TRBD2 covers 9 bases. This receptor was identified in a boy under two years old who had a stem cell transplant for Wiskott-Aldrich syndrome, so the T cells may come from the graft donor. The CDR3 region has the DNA TGCAGTGCTAGAGTTTCTGGCGGGGGGGCCCATACGCAGTATTTT. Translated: CSARVSGGGAHTQYF.